This is a list of T cell receptor beta chains from one sample in a study of blood T cell repertoires in COVID-19. Libraries were prepared by immunoSEQ multiplex PCR; TCRdb keeps only in-frame clonotypes and omits some of them. The sample consists of approximately 210,000 clones, 80% of them appearing once. The sequencing input was PBMCs or T cells enriched from blood (not recorded which). These receptors were collected from a man aged 25 to 45 with acute COVID-19. Each CDR3 is given with its conserved first and last residue. A D gene is named only where the DNA matches it firmly. Clone size is not always given. Where it is, it says once, few, many or a class for expanded clones.

v_gene	j_gene	abundance	d_gene	CDR3nt	CDR3aa
TRBV12-3/TRBV12-4	TRBJ2-2	once	-	TGTGCCAGCAGTCTCGAGCGGGAGCTGTTTTTT	CASSLERELFF
TRBV29-1	TRBJ2-5	-	TRBD1	TGCAGCGTTGCGAAGTCGGGACAGCAAAAAGAGACCCAGTACTTC	CSVAKSGQQKETQYF
TRBV30	TRBJ1-6	-	TRBD1	TGTGCCTGGAGATACGACAGGGGGCCCCCTAATTCACCCCTCCACTTT	CAWRYDRGPPNSPLHF
TRBV7-2	TRBJ2-5	-	TRBD1	TGTGCCAGCAGCTTCGGACAGGGGCAGACCCAGTACTTC	CASSFGQGQTQYF
TRBV7-6	TRBJ2-2	-	TRBD2	TGTGCCAGCAGCCCAAGCGGGGGAGCCACCGGGGAGCTGTTTTTT	CASSPSGGATGELFF
TRBV5-1	TRBJ2-5	-	TRBD2	TGCGCCAGCAGCCGACGGACTAGCGGGGTTCAAGAGACCCAGTACTTC	CASSRRTSGVQETQYF
TRBV6-1	TRBJ1-6	-	-	TGTGCCAGCAGTGAAAGGGGGAATTCACCCCTCCACTTT	CASSERGNSPLHF
TRBV5-1	TRBJ2-1	-	-	TGCGCCAGCAGCTTGGAAGTGGGGGGAGTATACAATGAGCAGTTCTTC	CASSLEVGGVYNEQFF
TRBV4-1	TRBJ1-5	-	-	TGCGCCAGCAGCCAGGAGGACGGATACGTTTATAGCAATCAGCCCCAGCATTTT	CASSQEDGYVYSNQPQHF
TRBV6-6	TRBJ1-5	-	-	TGTGCCAGCAGTTACGCCGAGCTCAATCAGCCCCAGCATTTT	CASSYAELNQPQHF
TRBV9	TRBJ1-2	-	TRBD1	TGTGCCAGCAGCGCCGGGACAGCGAACTATGGCTACACCTTC	CASSAGTANYGYTF
TRBV20-1	TRBJ1-4	-	TRBD1	TGCAGTGTTCGGACAGGGGAAAAACTGTTTTTT	CSVRTGEKLFF
TRBV2	TRBJ1-5	few	TRBD1	TGTGCCAGCAGTGAAGGGACAGGGAGCCAGCCCCAGCATTTT	CASSEGTGSQPQHF
TRBV11-1	TRBJ1-2	-	-	TGTGCCAGCAGCCGCCTGGACAGTAACTATGGCTACACCTTC	CASSRLDSNYGYTF
TRBV6-4	TRBJ2-2	once	TRBD1	TGTGCCAGCAGTGACCCCGGGGACAGGGCGAACACCGGGGAGCTGTTTTTT	CASSDPGDRANTGELFF
TRBV9	TRBJ1-1	-	-	TGTGCCAGCAGCGCCAGGGTCACCATGAACACTGAAGCTTTCTTT	CASSARVTMNTEAFF
TRBV29-1	TRBJ1-1	-	TRBD1	TGCAGCGTCCACGCTTTGACAGGGGAGACTGAAGCTTTCTTT	CSVHALTGETEAFF
TRBV6-5	TRBJ1-2	-	-	TGTGCCAGCAGCTACCGGGAAGGGAAGGGCTACACCTTC	CASSYREGKGYTF
TRBV18	TRBJ2-1	-	TRBD1	TGTGCCAGCTCAAGGGGGCTGGGGAATGAGCAGTTCTTC	CASSRGLGNEQFF
TRBV30	TRBJ2-2	few	TRBD1	TGTGCCTGGAGGGTGACAGGGGTCGACACCGGGGAGCTGTTTTTT	CAWRVTGVDTGELFF
TRBV9	TRBJ2-1	-	-	TGTGCCAGCAGCGTAGGGAGGGGGCCGCGGACTCTCAATGAGCAGTTCTTC	CASSVGRGPRTLNEQFF
TRBV25-1	TRBJ2-3	-	TRBD2	TGTGCCAGCAGTGAATCCGGGAGGGGCACAGATACGCAGTATTTT	CASSESGRGTDTQYF
TRBV19	TRBJ2-3	-	TRBD1	TGTGCCAGTAGTAGAACCCAGGGGGCTAATACAGATACGCAGTATTTT	CASSRTQGANTDTQYF
TRBV7-6	TRBJ2-1	-	-	TGTGCCAGCAGCTTGGAGATAGCGTTGGAGCAGTTCTTC	CASSLEIALEQFF
TRBV27	TRBJ1-6	few	-	TGTGCCAGCAGTTTTGGTCTCGGGGAATTCCCCCTCCACTTT	CASSFGLGEFPLHF
TRBV5-5	TRBJ2-5	-	TRBD2	TGTGCCAGCAGCTTGGGCGCGGGGCGGGAGGAGACCCAGTACTTC	CASSLGAGREETQYF
TRBV2	TRBJ2-3	-	-	TGTGCCAGCGGGAGGGATACGCAGTATTTT	CASGRDTQYF
TRBV2	TRBJ2-7	-	TRBD1	TGTGCCAGCACCCAGACAGGGGACTCCTACGAGCAGTACTTC	CASTQTGDSYEQYF
TRBV4-1	TRBJ2-3	-	TRBD2	TGCGCCAGCAGCCATCAAGCGGGGACTCCTGGCACAGATACGCAGTATTTT	CASSHQAGTPGTDTQYF
TRBV19	TRBJ1-2	-	-	TGTGCCAGCGGAGACAGGACCTATGGCTACACCTTC	CASGDRTYGYTF
TRBV5-1	TRBJ1-1	few	-	TGCGCCAGCAGCTTGGACAGTTTGAACACTGAAGCTTTCTTT	CASSLDSLNTEAFF
TRBV19	TRBJ2-7	-	-	TGTGCCAGTAGTACTACAAAGGAAGCGCGGGACGAGCAGTACTTC	CASSTTKEARDEQYF
TRBV10-2	TRBJ2-5	-	TRBD2	TGCGCCAGCAGTGAAATGAGCGGGGGGGCTCGGGAGACCCAGTACTTC	CASSEMSGGARETQYF
TRBV19	TRBJ2-2	-	TRBD1	TGTGCCAGTAGTATAGAATTCGCCAGGGGGCGTATCGGGGAGCTGTTTTTT	CASSIEFARGRIGELFF
TRBV27	TRBJ1-2	-	TRBD1	TGTGCCAGCAGTTTAGGGACAGGGTACGACTATGGCTACACCTTC	CASSLGTGYDYGYTF
TRBV6-5	TRBJ1-5	once	-	TGTGCCAGCAGTTACTCCGGGGATGGCAATCAGCCCCAGCATTTT	CASSYSGDGNQPQHF
TRBV5-1	TRBJ2-7	-	-	TGCGCCAGCAGCTTGCACCAGGGATCCTACGAGCAGTACTTC	CASSLHQGSYEQYF
TRBV6-5	TRBJ1-5	-	-	TGTGCCAGCACTTATTCTAATAGCAATCAGCCCCAGCATTTT	CASTYSNSNQPQHF
TRBV5-1	TRBJ1-4	-	TRBD1	TGCGCCAGCAGCCCGGGACAGTTCACTAATGAAAAACTGTTTTTT	CASSPGQFTNEKLFF
TRBV9	TRBJ1-4	-	-	TGTGCCAGCAGCGTAGACAGCACTAATGAAAAACTGTTTTTT	CASSVDSTNEKLFF
TRBV29-1	TRBJ2-4	-	-	TGCAGCGTTGAAGATGGCAGGGGAGCGAGAAACATTCAGTACTTC	CSVEDGRGARNIQYF
TRBV5-5	TRBJ1-1	-	-	TGTGCCAGCAGCCCGGGAAACTGGGACACTGAAGCTTTCTTT	CASSPGNWDTEAFF
TRBV6-1	TRBJ1-6	-	-	TGTGCCAGCAGTGAAGCACACAATTCACCCCTCCACTTT	CASSEAHNSPLHF
TRBV27	TRBJ2-2	-	TRBD1	TGTGCCAGCAGGCTCAGGGGGACGAACACCGGGGAGCTGTTTTTT	CASRLRGTNTGELFF
TRBV27	TRBJ2-5	-	-	TGTGCCAGCAGTTCGACGAGGGCAGTACAAGAGACCCAGTACTTC	CASSSTRAVQETQYF
TRBV3-1/TRBV3-2	TRBJ1-3	-	-	TGTGCCAGCAGCGGTGAGGCTGGAAACACCATATATTTT	CASSGEAGNTIYF
TRBV12-3/TRBV12-4	TRBJ2-7	-	-	TGTGCCAGCATGCAGGGTGCCTACGAGCAGTACTTC	CASMQGAYEQYF
TRBV19	TRBJ1-3	-	TRBD1	TGTGCCAGTAGGATGGGACAGCTAACCTCTGGAAACACCATATATTTT	CASRMGQLTSGNTIYF
TRBV28	TRBJ2-5	-	TRBD2	TGTGCCAGCCTGGGAGGGTACGGAAGAGAGACCCAGTACTTC	CASLGGYGRETQYF
TRBV2	TRBJ1-5	few	-	TGTGCCAGCAGTGAACGGACACCTAGCAATCAGCCCCAGCATTTT	CASSERTPSNQPQHF
TRBV28	TRBJ1-2	-	TRBD1	TGTGCCAGCAGTTCTCCGGGACAGGGTTACTATGCTAACTATGGCTACACCTTC	CASSSPGQGYYANYGYTF
TRBV13	TRBJ2-3	-	-	TGTGCCAGCAGCTTACGCGGCGGAGATACGCAGTATTTT	CASSLRGGDTQYF
TRBV3-1/TRBV3-2	TRBJ2-3	-	TRBD2	TGTGCCAGCCGAAAGAACTCTGCGGGGGGTACACTCCTCAGCAGCTCGACAGATACGCAGTATTTT	CASRKNSAGGTLLSSSTDTQYF
TRBV7-9	TRBJ1-1	-	TRBD1	TGTGCCAGCGGGACAGGGTTGGACACTGAAGCTTTCTTT	CASGTGLDTEAFF
TRBV5-1	TRBJ2-2	-	-	TGCGCCAGCACGCACAGATCCGCGAACACCGGGGAGCTGTTTTTT	CASTHRSANTGELFF